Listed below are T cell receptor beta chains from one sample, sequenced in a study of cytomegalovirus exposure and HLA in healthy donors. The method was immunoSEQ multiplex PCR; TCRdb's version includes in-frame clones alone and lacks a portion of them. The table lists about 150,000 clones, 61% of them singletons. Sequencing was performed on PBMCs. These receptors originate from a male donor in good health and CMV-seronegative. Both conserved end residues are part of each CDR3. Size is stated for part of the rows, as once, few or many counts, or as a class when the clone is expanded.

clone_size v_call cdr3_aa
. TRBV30 CAGGLLSAHEQYF
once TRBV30 CAWSIRAFFYEQYF
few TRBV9 CASSLGQMLGNEKLFF
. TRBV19 CASSIGAGVAEAFF
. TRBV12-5 CASGWGHAYEQYF
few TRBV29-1 CSALGGGGEKLFF
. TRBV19 CASSRRSSYNEQFF
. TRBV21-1 CASSDRDTFSGANVLTF
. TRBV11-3 CASSLDGGGSYEQYF
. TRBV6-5 CAIGGQGKTEAFF
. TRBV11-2 CASSLVGASGGDSYEQYF
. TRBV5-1 CASSLQGATNEKLFF
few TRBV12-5 CASGLVMWAVPYF
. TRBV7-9 CASSGTSGSDTQYF
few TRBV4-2 CASSRGLRNTGELFF
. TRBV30 CAWSEQGYTEAFF
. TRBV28 CASSGIRDYNEKLFF
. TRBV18 CASSPTYRGISYEQYF
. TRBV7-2 CASSLGRGGEQFF
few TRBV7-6 CASSPPGQGMRETQYF
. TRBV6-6 CASSYRDRASEQYF
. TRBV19 CASTPVVDEGAGYGYTF
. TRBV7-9 CASSLTQGPYEQYF
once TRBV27 CASSFRGAQPQHF
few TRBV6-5 CASSRTGGEQYF
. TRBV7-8 CASSPRGVGMGGDTQYF
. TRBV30 CAWSTRAYNEQFF
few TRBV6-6 CASSFSGVSNQPQHF
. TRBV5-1 CASRFRGGLTDTQYF
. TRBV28 CASSLVGQFYEQYF
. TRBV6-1 CASLAPVRGMTEAFF
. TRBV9 CASSVDSRTGELFF
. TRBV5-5 CASSSGLNNSPLHF
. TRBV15 CATSKGADRTYEQYF
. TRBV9 CASSVLGTASYEQYF
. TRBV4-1 CASSQAGGGWGGYTF
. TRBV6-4 CASSVAGELTDTQYF
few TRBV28 CASSSGLGGHEQYF
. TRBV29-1 CSVGEGGHGEKLFF
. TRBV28 CARYGTGGGNTIYF
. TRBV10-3 CAISEFQGKYEQYF
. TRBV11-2 CASSPFYRGGLETQYF
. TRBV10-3 CAISESVGIGGKAFF
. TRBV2 CASSYGQHEAFF
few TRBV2 CASSARGSSYNSPLHF
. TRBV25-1 CASSELTGGTTEAFF
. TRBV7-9 CASSPGGLGYEQYF
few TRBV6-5 CASRVPGQGYGYTF
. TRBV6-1 CASSGTGDTEAFF
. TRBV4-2 CASSQGRGTYQETQYF
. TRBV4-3 CASSQDSGGNQPQHF
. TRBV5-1 CASSSVWTANTGELFF
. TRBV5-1 CASSLGTGGEAFF
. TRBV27 CASTPSWTTSGWYF
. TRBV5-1 CASSLVVQGGYGYTF